This T cell receptor beta chain was captured by sequencing in a study of blood T cell repertoires in COVID-19. Looking at the study overall: Sources were T cells, B-cell-depleted T cells, or PBMCs; the material itself was cDNA or gDNA.

This CDR3 contains 16 residues. V lost 4 bases and J lost 5; bases outside the gene matches: 7. Germline CDR1 and CDR2: SGHKS and YYEKEE (reference sequence). Authors' methods: Reference gene primer amplification yielded estimated nucleated cell counts. Method: immunoSEQ multiplex PCR; TCRdb's copy keeps in-frame clones and lacks some. The V and J calls and the clone size are those of that table, but D and trimming were determined from the DNA. The table lists around 200,000 clones, roughly 80% of them singletons, with around 12% in the top ten. This chain connects TRBV5-5 to TRBJ2-2; TRBD2 agrees at 11 bases. Sequencing used peripheral blood. The clonotype originates from a woman aged 50 to 60 with acute or convalescent COVID-19. DNA for the CDR3: TGTGCCAGCAGCCCGCGACTAGCGGGGAGGACCGGGGAGCTGTTTTTT. It encodes CASSPRLAGRTGELFF.